One sample yielded the 30 T cell receptor beta chains listed below, sequenced in a study of vaccination and CD4 T cells after COVID-19. Which antigens these TCRs recognize remains unknown. The Oncomine TCR Beta short-read assay was applied to DNA of cultured CD4+ T cells. From the PCR reads, TCRdb called clonotypes with MiXCR, one entry per CDR3 protein. The sample includes around 20,000 distinct CDR3 sequences, about two fifths of them seen just once. The treatment here: approximately 9-day PBMC culture with coronavirus spike peptide pools or control peptides (ViraFEST assay). The source material was CD4+ T cells from blood, cultured in vitro. These receptors were collected from a human donor who had recovered from COVID-19.

In this sample, this clonotype turned up a few times. The gene calls are TRBV19 and TRBJ1-6; no firm D call. Trimming left V 1 base short and J 9 bases short, with 16 bases between. CDR1 LNHDA and CDR2 SQIVND come from the germline V gene (reference sequence). The length of the CDR3 is 16 residues. This chain's CDR3 is CASSIGAKYTLSPLHF. CDR3 nucleotides: TGTGCCAGTAGTATAGGGGCGAAGTACACCCTTTCACCCCTCCACTTT. The full variable domain, with the rest looked up from reference TRBV19 and TRBJ1-6, is DGGITQSPKYLFRKEGQNVTLSCEQNLNHDAMYWYRQDPGQGLRLIYYSQIVNDFQKGDIAEGYSVSREKKESFPLTVTSAQKNPTAFYLCASSIGAKYTLSPLHFGNGTRLTVT.

The rearrangement links TRBV7-9 to TRBJ2-3, with 8 positions matching TRBD1. The CDR3 extends over 16 amino acids. Germline trimming cut 4 bases from V and 4 bases from J; bases unmatched to any gene: 10. The germline gives CDR1 SEHNR, CDR2 FQNEAQ (reference sequence). In nucleotides, the CDR3 is TGTGCCAGCAGCTCTAGCTGGCAGGGGGCCTCAGATACGCAGTATTTT. Translation gives CASSSSWQGASDTQYF.

The chain joins TRBV20-1 to TRBJ2-1, with TRBD2 matching over 16 bases. Germline assignment: CDR1 DFQATT and CDR2 SNEGSKA (reference sequence). Losses at the gene ends were 6 bases for V and 10 bases for J; bases not matched to a gene: 3. The CDR3 totals 13 residues. This CDR3 reads CSARGLAGGEQFF. For the CDR3, the DNA is TGCAGTGCGCGGGGACTAGCGGGAGGGGAGCAGTTCTTC.

The chain joins TRBV20-1 to TRBJ2-1, with 12 bases aligning to TRBD2. The CDR3 runs 18 residues. In germline, CDR1 is DFQATT, CDR2 SNEGSKA (reference sequence). V gave up 3 bases and J gave up 2 bases; unmatched junction bases: 11. The CDR3 region is CSASKLAGGLNAYNEQFF. Written as DNA, the CDR3 is TGCAGTGCTAGCAAACTAGCGGGGGGCCTTAATGCCTACAATGAGCAGTTCTTC.

This clonotype appeared a few times. The chain combines TRBV15 with TRBJ2-7, with TRBD1 matching 9 bases. Looked up from germline, CDR1 is LNHNV and CDR2 is YYDKDF (reference sequence). This CDR3 comprises 15 residues. Unmatched junction bases numbered 9, after V lost 2 bases and J lost 7 bases. CDR3 sequence (DNA): TGTGCCACCAGCAGAACCACAGGGGGCTCAAGGGAGCAGTACTTC. It is translated as CATSRTTGGSREQYF.

This sequence joins TRBV20-1 and TRBJ1-6; TRBD1 might be the D (6 bases). Trimming left V 6 bases short and J 3 bases short, with 15 bases between. The CDR3 loop spans 15 amino acids. Germline V CDR1 and CDR2: DFQATT, SNEGSKA (reference sequence). The CDR3 nucleotides are TGCAGTGCAATTGGACAGAGCATCTATAATTCACCCCTCCACTTT. Translated, it gives CSAIGQSIYNSPLHF.

The gene calls are TRBV20-1 and TRBJ2-7; 10 bases are a match to TRBD2. There are 16 residues in the CDR3. Germline values: CDR1 DFQATT, CDR2 SNEGSKA (reference sequence). The V gene end was trimmed by 5 bases and the J gene end by 3 bases; junction bases not matched to a gene: 13. The CDR3: CSALPPGSGRNYEQYF. In nucleotides, the CDR3 is TGCAGTGCTCTCCCCCCGGGTAGCGGGAGGAACTACGAGCAGTACTTC.

This clonotype was picked up one time. J is TRBJ2-3 and V is TRBV2; 7 bases agree with TRBD2. The junction had 20 bases not matched to a gene; V was cut back by 7 bases and J by 4 bases. Germline loops: CDR1 SNHLY, CDR2 FYNNEI. The length of the CDR3 is 18 residues. The CDR3 DNA sequence: TGTGCCAGCAAACCCCGAATTGCTAGCGGCGCCATCGCAGATACGCAGTATTTT. It translates to CASKPRIASGAIADTQYF.

This rearrangement joins TRBV7-9 to TRBJ2-7; D may be TRBD1 (6 bases). The CDR3 spans 14 residues. The V end lost 2 bases, the J end lost 1 base, and 9 bases lay between the germline ends. CDR1 and CDR2 from the germline V gene are SEHNR and FQNEAQ (reference sequence). The CDR3 DNA follows: TGTGCCAGCAGCTTATACAGGGAATCCTACGAGCAGTACTTC. Protein product: CASSLYRESYEQYF. Based on the CDR3 plus reference TRBV7-9 and TRBJ2-7, the full variable domain is DTGVSQNPRHKITKRGQNVTFRCDPISEHNRLYWYRQTLGQGPEFLTYFQNEAQLEKSRLLSDRFSAERPKGSFSTLEIQRTEQGDSAMYLCASSLYRESYEQYFGPGTRLTVT.

The rearrangement joins TRBV20-1 to TRBJ2-7; 9 bases are shared with TRBD1. This CDR3 contains 16 residues. CDR1 and CDR2 from the germline V gene are DFQATT and SNEGSKA (reference sequence). The trim removed 2 bases at V and 4 bases at J, leaving 12 bases unmatched. CDR3 protein: CSARNQIRDRAYEQYF. The CDR3, as DNA: TGCAGTGCTAGAAACCAAATCCGGGACAGGGCATACGAGCAGTACTTC.

The V gene is TRBV20-1, the J gene TRBJ2-7; D might be TRBD2 (6 bases). This CDR3 spans 13 amino acids. Between the trimmed V and J ends, which lost 3 bases and 3 bases, there was a span of 12 bases. Germline assignment: CDR1 DFQATT and CDR2 SNEGSKA (reference sequence). CDR3 sequence reads: CSASGGVVYEQYF. In nucleotides, the CDR3 is TGCAGTGCTAGCGGGGGTGTTGTCTACGAGCAGTACTTC.

In nucleotides, the CDR3 is TGTGCCAGCAGCAAAGACATGAACACCGGGGAGCTGTTTTTT. Residues: CASSKDMNTGELFF. The chain is built from TRBV7-9 and TRBJ2-2, with D uncertain. CDR3 length: 14 amino acids. Germline values: CDR1 SEHNR, CDR2 FQNEAQ (reference sequence). The ends were cut back, 5 bases at V and 1 base at J, with 8 bases in the middle.

This clonotype was seen more than once but under ten times. J is TRBJ2-7 and V is TRBV11-2; D is perhaps TRBD1 (5 bases). Germline V lookup: CDR1 SGHAT, CDR2 FQNNGV. This CDR3 has 13 residues. Trimming stripped 4 bases from V and 5 bases from J, with 12 bases between. The CDR3 DNA reads as TGTGCCAGCAGCTCCACGGACACGGACGAGCAGTACTTC. Protein: CASSSTDTDEQYF.

This clonotype was seen a few times. The rearrangement uses TRBV24-1 and TRBJ2-1; a possible D gene is TRBD2 (6 bases). The CDR3 is made up of 14 amino acids. The V end was cut by 3 bases, the J end by 9 bases, with 14 bases between. Germline assignment: CDR1 KGHDR and CDR2 SFDVKD. The CDR3 here is CATSDRGSLSEQFF. For the CDR3, the DNA is TGTGCCACCAGTGATCGGGGGTCCCTGAGTGAGCAGTTCTTC.

This clonotype has only a few counts. This rearrangement joins TRBV7-3 to TRBJ2-5; 7 bases map to TRBD2. Germline lookup yields CDR1 SGHTA and CDR2 FQGTGA. This CDR3 is 13 amino acids long. V shed 5 bases, J shed 6 bases, and the junction held 6 bases outside the gene matches. The CDR3 DNA reads as TGTGCCAGCAGCCGGACGGGAGGTCAGACCCAGTACTTC. Protein sequence: CASSRTGGQTQYF.

The J gene is TRBJ1-1, the V gene TRBV12-3 or TRBV12-4; unclear D gene. V lost 4 bases, J lost 0 bases, and 15 bases lay in between. The CDR3 consists of 16 residues. This CDR3 is CASSSTQDRMNTEAFF. The CDR3 region has the DNA TGTGCCAGCAGTTCTACCCAAGACCGAATGAACACTGAAGCTTTCTTT.

A word on this clonotype: One junction end does not reproduce the germline sequence, and a read error may be involved. The gene calls are TRBV7-2 and TRBJ1-2; 9 positions match TRBD1. CDR1 and CDR2 from the germline V gene are SGHTA and FQGNSA. The length of the CDR3 is 17 residues. The CDR3 nucleotides read TGTGCCAGCAGCTTATTTACAGGGGGCAGCTCTAACCATGGCTACACCTTC. Translation gives CASSLFTGGSSNHGYTF.

In this sample, this clonotype turned up a few times. The chain carries TRBV20-1 and TRBJ1-6; TRBD1 aligns across 7 bases. The CDR3 is 14 amino acids. Germline V gene data show CDR1 as DFQATT and CDR2 as SNEGSKA (reference sequence). Trimming at V came to 3 bases and at J to 5 bases, leaving 4 bases not matched to a gene. The CDR3 is CSASTDRDNSPLHF. CDR3 nucleotide sequence: TGCAGTGCTAGTACCGACAGGGATAATTCACCCCTCCACTTT.

The rearrangement links TRBV28 to TRBJ1-6; D is ambiguous. V lost 5 bases and J 7 bases, leaving 15 bases between the germline ends. This CDR3 spans 15 amino acids. The V gene's germline CDR1 is MDHEN and CDR2 SYDVKM. CDR3 sequence (DNA): TGTGCCAGCAGTCCCCCGGCAGGAGTGAATTCACCCCTCCACTTT. This gives the protein CASSPPAGVNSPLHF.

This clonotype was counted only a few times. This chain uses TRBV6-1 with TRBJ2-3; perhaps TRBD1 as D (6 bases). The V and J ends lost 4 bases and 4 bases respectively, with 12 bases between them. The CDR3 spans 14 residues. Germline V gene data show CDR1 as MNHNS and CDR2 as SASEGT. Here the CDR3 DNA reads TGTGCCAGCAGTGGTAGGGGGAGCTCAGATACGCAGTATTTT. This codes for CASSGRGSSDTQYF.

The J gene is TRBJ1-6, the V gene TRBV5-1, with 9 bases fitting TRBD1. V lost 4 bases to trimming and J lost 9 bases; unmatched junction nucleotides: 5. The germline CDR1 and CDR2 sequences are SGHRS and YFSETQ. This CDR3 has 14 amino acids. DNA for the CDR3: TGCGCCAGCAGCCTTGGACAGGGGTCTTCACCCCTCCACTTT. It yields the protein CASSLGQGSSPLHF.

The rearrangement joins TRBV7-2 to TRBJ2-5; D remains ambiguous. CDR3 size: 15 residues. Trimming removed 6 bases from V and 0 bases from J, with 14 bases in between. CDR1 is SGHTA, CDR2 FQGNSA, per germline. The CDR3 sequence: CASRATLGNQETQYF. Written as DNA, the CDR3 is TGTGCCAGCAGGGCCACGTTAGGGAACCAAGAGACCCAGTACTTC.

A few counts support this clonotype. The chain employs TRBV11-3 and TRBJ1-2; possible D gene TRBD1, 6 bases. The CDR3 contains 12 residues. The germline V gene has CDR1 SGHNT and CDR2 YENEEA. The germline V and J ends were trimmed by 5 bases and 8 bases, with 12 bases remaining between them. CDR3 protein: CASSLQGFGYTF. The DNA for the CDR3 is TGTGCCAGCAGCCTCCAGGGGTTCGGCTACACCTTC.

This clonotype was counted a few times. The chain recombines TRBV6-5 with TRBJ2-2; D gene unclear. V lost 0 bases, J lost 5 bases, and 13 bases lay in between. The germline V gene encodes CDR1 MNHEY and CDR2 SVGAGI. There are 16 residues in the CDR3. CDR3 residues: CASSYSGPSRTGELFF. The CDR3 DNA sequence: TGTGCCAGCAGTTACTCTGGCCCCAGCAGGACCGGGGAGCTGTTTTTT.

The V and J genes are TRBV5-1 and TRBJ2-7, with TRBD2 matching over 14 bases. V shed 5 bases, J shed 2 bases, and the junction held 6 bases outside the gene matches. Germline V gene lookup returns CDR1 SGHRS and CDR2 YFSETQ. The CDR3 runs to 16 residues. CDR3 DNA: TGCGCCAGCAGTCCCGGGACTAGCGGGAGAACCTACGAGCAGTACTTC. Translation: CASSPGTSGRTYEQYF.

The chain recombines TRBV4-3 with TRBJ1-4; TRBD1 aligns across 7 bases. The CDR3 length is 15 residues. With V trimmed by 4 bases and J by 3 bases, 5 bases remained unmatched. Germline CDR1 LGHNA, CDR2 YSLEER. The CDR3 coding sequence is TGCGCCAGCAGCCTAAGACAGGGATCTAATGAAAAACTGTTTTTT. Protein: CASSLRQGSNEKLFF.

The chain employs TRBV11-3 and TRBJ2-7; 8 nucleotides agree with TRBD1. Per germline, CDR1 SGHNT and CDR2 YENEEA. The J segment lost 0 bases and the V segment lost 5 bases, leaving 6 bases of the junction unmatched. The CDR3 runs 15 residues. The DNA of the CDR3 is TGTGCCAGCAGCGGTGGACAGGGAGTCTCCTACGAGCAGTACTTC. This sequence encodes CASSGGQGVSYEQYF.

This clonotype has a handful of counts. The V gene is TRBV20-1, the J gene TRBJ2-2, with no clear D. From germline, CDR1 is DFQATT and CDR2 SNEGSKA (reference sequence). The CDR3 has 13 amino acids. Trimming stripped 2 bases from V and 1 base from J, with 5 bases between. CDR3: CSARSGNTGELFF. For the CDR3, the DNA is TGCAGTGCTAGATCCGGGAACACCGGGGAGCTGTTTTTT.

A few counts support this clonotype. The chain recombines TRBV4-3 with TRBJ1-3; the D gene is possibly TRBD1 (6 bases). This CDR3 region has 18 residues. V was pared by 4 bases and J by 0 bases, with 19 bases between. Germline V lookup: CDR1 LGHNA, CDR2 YSLEER. The CDR3 is CASSRTWGGANSGNTIYF. Written as DNA, the CDR3 is TGCGCCAGCAGCCGCACTTGGGGGGGGGCTAACTCTGGAAACACCATATATTTT.

This chain uses TRBV20-1 with TRBJ1-1, with D perhaps matching TRBD1 (5 bases). The V end lost 2 bases, the J end lost 0 bases, and 10 bases lay between the germline ends. The CDR3 consists of 14 residues. Germline CDR1 DFQATT, CDR2 SNEGSKA (reference sequence). The CDR3 here is CSARPDSMNTEAFF. The CDR3 nucleotides are TGCAGTGCTAGACCTGACAGCATGAACACTGAAGCTTTCTTT.